The sequence of this TCR beta chain was determined in a study of blood T cells in healthy people across ages. A sample-barcoded 5' primer and a J-beta primer mix were used in a second PCR of about 7 to 12 cycles. TCRdb analysed the 5' RACE reads with MiXCR anew, one entry per CDR3 protein. Among more than 1,000,000 distinct CDR3 sequences, less than 25% were seen once, and the ten largest hold around 0.75%. Findings of the study overall: As age increased, TCR beta diversity per million T cells fell in a roughly linear fashion.

This clonotype was recorded a few times. Its antigen remains unknown. Germline V gives CDR1 MDHEN, CDR2 SYDVKM. Losses at the gene ends were 1 base for V and 2 bases for J; bases not matched to a gene: 9. There are 17 residues in the CDR3. These same data were also listed under a study on T cells of mothers and their children. That investigation notes: Samples were provided by three healthy Caucasian mothers and their six children. The authors added sample barcodes and 2-4 random nucleotides using the M1S primer of the second PCR. Biologically related mothers and children overlapped slightly more than unrelated pairs, a non-significant difference.

Material for sequencing was blood. This rearrangement joins TRBV28 to TRBJ2-3, with 7 bases that match TRBD1. The TCR comes from a girl aged 2-10 years in good health. CDR3 sequence reads: CASSLSPGQLYTDTQYF. The DNA for the CDR3 is TGTGCCAGCAGTTTATCCCCGGGACAGTTATACACAGATACGCAGTATTTT.